The 26 T cell receptor beta chains in this list originate from one sample, sequenced in a study of cytomegalovirus exposure and HLA in healthy donors (dated by TCRdb to about 2017). The receptor library was made with the immunoSEQ multiplex PCR assay. For the multiplex PCR, a mixture combining 60 forward primers for TCR Vbeta segments and 13 reverse primers for TCR Jbeta segments was used. Here the immuneACCESS table is served through TCRdb, limited to in-frame sequences with V and J called. Missing clones are a known gap in these copies; in checked studies unresolved V genes cover under half, and the rest lacks a known reason. The sample data list around 150,000 clones, and roughly four fifths of these were observed just once. The ten most abundant clones make up under 1.5% of the sample. Sequencing was carried out using PBMCs. Receptors originate from a man aged 60-69 years in good health and CMV-seronegative.

The chain joins TRBV10-3 to TRBJ2-7, with 8 bases that match TRBD1. This CDR3 region has 12 residues. V shed 10 bases and J 4 bases; nucleotides not matched to a gene: 6. Germline CDR1 reads ENHRY; CDR2 reads SYGVKD. The CDR3 nucleotides read TGTGCCACCTCGGGACAGGTGTACGAGCAGTACTTC. Amino acids: CATSGQVYEQYF.

This clone showed up just a few times. The chain uses TRBV27 and TRBJ2-1; 7 bases align to TRBD1. Germline loops: CDR1 MNHEY, CDR2 SMNVEV (reference sequence). V lost 5 bases and J lost 3; bases outside the gene matches: 7. The CDR3 covers 15 residues. CDR3 residues: CASSPLAGGYNEQFF. The CDR3 bases are TGTGCCAGCAGTCCGTTGGCAGGGGGCTACAATGAGCAGTTCTTC.

The chain uses TRBV7-2 and TRBJ2-2, with a weak D call TRBD2 (5 bases). Trimming took 3 bases from V and 0 from J, leaving 8 bases between them. The CDR3 is 15 amino acids. Germline values: CDR1 SGHTA, CDR2 FQGNSA. The CDR3 spells CASSFRGTNTGELFF. The CDR3 coding sequence is TGTGCCAGCAGCTTCCGGGGAACGAACACCGGGGAGCTGTTTTTT. Together with reference TRBV7-2 and TRBJ2-2, the CDR3 gives the full variable domain: GAGVSQSPSNKVTEKGKDVELRCDPISGHTALYWYRQSLGQGLEFLIYFQGNSAPDKSGLPSDRFSAERTGGSVSTLTIQRTQQEDSAVYLCASSFRGTNTGELFFGEGSRLTVL.

This clone has only a few counts. This rearrangement joins TRBV11-2 to TRBJ1-5; 7 nucleotides align to TRBD1. The junction had 5 bases not matched to a gene; V was cut back by 5 bases and J by 7 bases. The CDR3 sequence is 13 residues long. Germline CDR1 is SGHAT and CDR2 is FQNNGV. The CDR3 nucleotides are TGTGCCAGCAGCCGGGACAGAAGGCAGCCCCAGCATTTT. It codes for CASSRDRRQPQHF.

This clone appeared a few times. The chain joins TRBV19 to TRBJ2-6; the D is unclear. CDR1 is LNHDA, CDR2 SQIVND, per germline (reference sequence). The V and J ends lost 3 bases and 0 bases respectively, with 12 bases between them. CDR3 size: 17 residues. The CDR3 spells CASSIWRQLSGANVLTF. CDR3 DNA sequence: TGTGCCAGTAGTATCTGGCGGCAGCTCTCTGGGGCCAACGTCCTGACTTTC.

CDR3 bases: TGCAGCGTTGCGGACAGGGGGATTACCTACGAGCAGTACTTC. Translated: CSVADRGITYEQYF. The V call is TRBV29-1, the J call TRBJ2-7; 10 bases line up with TRBD1. CDR1 is SQVTM, CDR2 ANQGSEA, per germline. The CDR3 sequence is 14 residues long. Germline trimming cut 4 bases from V and 2 bases from J; bases unmatched to any gene: 5.

V and J are TRBV30 and TRBJ2-3; D is possibly TRBD2 (6 bases). Trimming removed 0 bases at V and 6 bases at J, with 13 bases between. The length of the CDR3 is 14 residues. Germline V gene sequence: CDR1 GTSNPN, CDR2 SVGIG (reference sequence). CDR3 protein: CAWSVPGVADTQYF. The CDR3 region has the DNA TGTGCCTGGAGTGTTCCGGGGGTTGCGGATACGCAGTATTTT.

The V gene is TRBV6-1, the J gene TRBJ2-2, with 12 bases that match TRBD2. CDR3 size: 15 residues. Germline loops: CDR1 MNHNS, CDR2 SASEGT. V was clipped by 2 bases and J by 6 bases; unmatched bases: 1. In DNA, the CDR3 is TGTGCCAGCAGTGAACTAGCGGGGGGGCCCGGGGAGCTGTTTTTT. It is translated as CASSELAGGPGELFF.

This chain links TRBV7-8 with TRBJ2-2, with 9 bases lining up with TRBD2. The CDR3 consists of 20 residues. Germline V gene sequence: CDR1 SGHVS, CDR2 FQNEAQ. The V and J ends lost 2 bases and 1 base, in that order; junction bases with no gene match: 14. As DNA, the CDR3 is TGTGCCAGCAGCTTAAAAGAGTACCGGGCTAGCGGGATGAACACCGGGGAGCTGTTTTTT. It encodes CASSLKEYRASGMNTGELFF.

The V and J genes are TRBV27 and TRBJ2-5, with 7 bases identical to TRBD2. This CDR3 has 12 amino acids. V trimming: 4 bases; J trimming: 7 bases; junction bases outside the gene matches: 3. The germline CDR1 and CDR2 sequences are MNHEY and SMNVEV (reference sequence). DNA of the CDR3: TGTGCCAGCAGTTCGCCTAGCGGGACCCAGTACTTC. It is translated as CASSSPSGTQYF.

The J gene is TRBJ2-5, the V gene TRBV5-1, with TRBD1 matching over 9 bases. CDR3 length equals 16 residues. In germline, CDR1 is SGHRS, CDR2 YFSETQ. The V segment lost 6 bases and the J segment 0 bases; nucleotides outside the gene matches: 9. The CDR3 here is CASTSGTGLYQETQYF. The CDR3 DNA reads TGCGCCAGCACCTCCGGGACAGGGCTATACCAAGAGACCCAGTACTTC.

The chain has TRBV19 and TRBJ2-2, with TRBD2 identical over 11 bases. Germline lookup yields CDR1 LNHDA and CDR2 SQIVND (reference sequence). CDR3 size: 19 residues. Trimming at V came to 1 base and at J to 5 bases, leaving 12 bases not matched to a gene. This chain's CDR3 is CASSIARLAGGPWTGELFF. For the CDR3, the DNA is TGTGCCAGTAGTATAGCCCGGCTAGCGGGGGGACCTTGGACCGGGGAGCTGTTTTTT.

The rearrangement joins TRBV7-6 to TRBJ2-7, with 8 bases identical to TRBD2. Germline V gene sequence: CDR1 SGHVS, CDR2 FNYEAQ. This CDR3 region has 12 residues. CDR3 coding DNA: TGTGCGACCGGGGCGGGGGGCTACGAGCAGTACTTC. It translates to CATGAGGYEQYF.

Notes on this clone: One end of the junction fails to match germline, which may point to a read error. This chain links TRBV7-9 with TRBJ2-7, with a possible D match to TRBD2 (6 bases). Per germline, CDR1 SEHNR and CDR2 FQNEAQ (reference sequence). The CDR3 consists of 15 residues. In DNA form, the CDR3 reads TGTTCCAGCAGCTTGGCCGGGACTTACTCCTACGAGCAGTACTTC. Its protein is CSSSLAGTYSYEQYF. Looking up the rest from reference TRBV7-9 and TRBJ2-7 gives the full variable domain: DTGVSQNPRHKITKRGQNVTFRCDPISEHNRLYWYRQTLGQGPEFLTYFQNEAQLEKSRLLSDRFSAERPKGSFSTLEIQRTEQGDSAMYLCSSSLAGTYSYEQYFGPGTRLTVT.

In DNA, the CDR3 is TGTGCCAGCAGCTTAGCTCAGAGCACAGATACGCAGTATTTT. Translated, it gives CASSLAQSTDTQYF. This chain connects TRBV7-9 to TRBJ2-3, with no clear D. The ends were cut back, 0 bases at V and 0 bases at J, with 4 bases in the middle. Germline CDR1 and CDR2: SEHNR and FQNEAQ (reference sequence). This CDR3 spans 14 amino acids. Based on the CDR3 plus reference TRBV7-9 and TRBJ2-3, the full variable domain is DTGVSQNPRHKITKRGQNVTFRCDPISEHNRLYWYRQTLGQGPEFLTYFQNEAQLEKSRLLSDRFSAERPKGSFSTLEIQRTEQGDSAMYLCASSLAQSTDTQYFGPGTRLTVL.

This clone was detected only a few times. The chain joins TRBV11-2 to TRBJ1-6, with TRBD1 identical over 10 bases. Trimming removed 5 bases from V and 10 bases from J; junction bases left unmatched: 5. Germline V CDR1 and CDR2: SGHAT, FQNNGV. CDR3 length: 14 amino acids. This CDR3 is CASSPGTGDSPLHF. The CDR3 bases are TGTGCCAGCAGCCCCGGGACAGGGGACTCACCCCTCCACTTT. Variable domain in full (rest from reference TRBV11-2 and TRBJ1-6): EAGVAQSPRYKIIEKRQSVAFWCNPISGHATLYWYQQILGQGPKLLIQFQNNGVVDDSQLPKDRFSAERLKGVDSTLKIQPAKLEDSAVYLCASSPGTGDSPLHFGNGTRLTVT.

The genes are TRBV28 and TRBJ2-6; the D gene is possibly TRBD1 (5 bases). V was shortened by 8 bases and J by 1 base, with 6 bases between the two germline ends. Germline V gene data show CDR1 as MDHEN and CDR2 as SYDVKM. The CDR3 spans 13 residues. The CDR3 DNA sequence: TGTGCCAGCGGGGCATCTGGGGCCAACGTCCTGACTTTC. Protein sequence: CASGASGANVLTF.

This clone appeared a single time. The gene calls are TRBV10-3 and TRBJ2-3; D perhaps matches TRBD1 (5 bases). The V end lost 2 bases, the J end lost 0 bases, and 12 bases lay between the germline ends. Germline assignment: CDR1 ENHRY and CDR2 SYGVKD. The CDR3 is 16 residues long. CDR3 sequence reads: CAISEPSTVSTDTQYF. The CDR3 DNA reads TGTGCCATCAGTGAGCCCTCGACAGTGAGCACAGATACGCAGTATTTT.

The chain carries TRBV30 and TRBJ1-4; 9 bases agree with TRBD1. Trimming cost V 1 base and J 8 bases; bases outside gene matches: 5. The germline V gene encodes CDR1 GTSNPN and CDR2 SVGIG (reference sequence). The CDR3 runs 14 residues. This CDR3 is CAWSEGTGYEKLFF. The CDR3 bases are TGTGCCTGGAGTGAAGGGACAGGGTACGAAAAACTGTTTTTT.

In this sample, this clone turned up once. The CDR3 spells CASSLTSRFDTEAFF. As DNA, the CDR3 is TGTGCCAGCAGCTTAACGTCCCGGTTTGACACTGAAGCTTTCTTT. The chain carries TRBV5-5 and TRBJ1-1; D not resolved. CDR1 and CDR2 from the germline V gene are SGHKS and YYEKEE (reference sequence). Trimming shortened V by 2 bases and J by 3 bases, and 14 bases separated the two germline ends. The CDR3 loop spans 15 amino acids.

The chain has TRBV4-3 and TRBJ1-2; no firm D call. Germline V CDR1 and CDR2: LGHNA, YSLEER. V was pared by 1 base and J by 4 bases, with 13 bases between. The CDR3 is 15 amino acids. The CDR3 loop reads CASSQGDGVTYGYTF. CDR3 in DNA: TGCGCCAGCAGCCAAGGTGACGGGGTCACCTATGGCTACACCTTC.

There are a few counts of this clone. V and J are TRBV28 and TRBJ1-2; 8 bases are a match to TRBD1. The ends lost 5 bases at V and 4 bases at J; junction bases unmatched: 3. CDR1 is MDHEN, CDR2 SYDVKM, per germline. There are 13 residues in the CDR3. In DNA form, the CDR3 reads TGTGCCAGCAGTGAGGGGACAGGCTATGGCTACACCTTC. Protein: CASSEGTGYGYTF.

Regarding this clone: The same CDR3 is also encoded by other DNA sequences in this sample. This chain uses TRBV18 with TRBJ2-5; D is perhaps TRBD1 (5 bases). The germline V gene has CDR1 KGHSH and CDR2 LQKENI. This CDR3 region has 13 residues. V lost 3 bases and J 3 bases, leaving 8 bases between the germline ends. CDR3 amino acids: CASSPRQKETQYF. The CDR3 DNA reads as TGTGCCAGCTCACCCCGACAGAAAGAGACCCAGTACTTC. The variable domain in full, with the rest retrieved from reference TRBV18 and TRBJ2-5, is NAGVMQNPRHLVRRRGQEARLRCSPMKGHSHVYWYRQLPEEGLKFMVYLQKENIIDESGMPKERFSAEFPKEGPSILRIQQVVRGDSAAYFCASSPRQKETQYFGPGTRLLVL.

This chain links TRBV7-9 with TRBJ1-5; tentative D call: TRBD1 (6 bases). Trimming cost V 6 bases and J 2 bases, with 8 bases left between them. CDR3 length: 13 residues. Germline CDR1 SEHNR, CDR2 FQNEAQ (reference sequence). DNA of the CDR3: TGTGCCAGCAGTTCAGGGGGCAATCAGCCCCAGCATTTT. Translating gives CASSSGGNQPQHF.

The genes are TRBV7-8 and TRBJ1-4; TRBD1 is a possible D gene (6 bases). Looked up from germline, CDR1 is SGHVS and CDR2 is FQNEAQ. The CDR3 spans 16 residues. V gave up 3 bases and J gave up 0 bases, with 11 bases separating them. CDR3 DNA sequence: TGTGCCAGCAGCTTCACGAGGACAGCAACTAATGAAAAACTGTTTTTT. Residues: CASSFTRTATNEKLFF.

V and J are TRBV7-2 and TRBJ2-3; 7 bases match TRBD2. The CDR3 loop spans 16 amino acids. In germline, CDR1 is SGHTA, CDR2 FQGNSA. The V gene end was trimmed by 4 bases and the J gene end by 4 bases; junction bases not matched to a gene: 11. The CDR3 loop is CASSSLAGFVADTQYF. In nucleotides, the CDR3 is TGTGCCAGCAGCTCCTTAGCGGGTTTCGTCGCAGATACGCAGTATTTT.